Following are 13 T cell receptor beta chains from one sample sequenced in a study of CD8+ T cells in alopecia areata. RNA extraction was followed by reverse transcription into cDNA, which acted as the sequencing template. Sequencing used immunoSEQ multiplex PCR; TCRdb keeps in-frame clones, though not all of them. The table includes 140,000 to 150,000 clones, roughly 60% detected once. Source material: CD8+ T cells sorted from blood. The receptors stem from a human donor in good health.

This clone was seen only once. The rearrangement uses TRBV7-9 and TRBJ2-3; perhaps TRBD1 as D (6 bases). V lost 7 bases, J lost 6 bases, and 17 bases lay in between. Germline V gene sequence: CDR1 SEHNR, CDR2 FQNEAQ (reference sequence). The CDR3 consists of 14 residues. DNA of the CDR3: TGTGCCAGCACTCAGCAGTCCAGGGGTGATACGCAGTATTTT. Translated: CASTQQSRGDTQYF.

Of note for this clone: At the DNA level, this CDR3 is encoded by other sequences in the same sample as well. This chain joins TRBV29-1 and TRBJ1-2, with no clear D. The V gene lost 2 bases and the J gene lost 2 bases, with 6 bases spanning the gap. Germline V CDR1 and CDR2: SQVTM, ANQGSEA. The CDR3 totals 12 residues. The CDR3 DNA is TGCAGCGTTGAAACCCGGAACTATGGCTACACCTTC. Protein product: CSVETRNYGYTF.

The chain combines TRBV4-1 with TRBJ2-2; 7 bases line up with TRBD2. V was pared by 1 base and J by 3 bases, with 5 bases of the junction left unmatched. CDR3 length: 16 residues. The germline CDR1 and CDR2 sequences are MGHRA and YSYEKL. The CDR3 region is CASSQGSSGDTGELFF. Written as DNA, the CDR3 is TGCGCCAGCAGCCAAGGATCCAGCGGGGACACCGGGGAGCTGTTTTTT.

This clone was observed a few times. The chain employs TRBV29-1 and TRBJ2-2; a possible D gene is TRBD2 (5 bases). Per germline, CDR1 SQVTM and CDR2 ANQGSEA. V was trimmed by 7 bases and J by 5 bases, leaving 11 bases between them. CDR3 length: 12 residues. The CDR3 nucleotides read TGCAGCGGCAAGAGGGTAACCGGGGAGCTGTTTTTT. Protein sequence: CSGKRVTGELFF.

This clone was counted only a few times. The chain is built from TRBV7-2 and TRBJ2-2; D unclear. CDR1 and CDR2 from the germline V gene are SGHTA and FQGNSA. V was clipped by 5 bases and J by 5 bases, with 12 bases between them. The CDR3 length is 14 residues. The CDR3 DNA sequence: TGTGCCAGCAGCCCCATGGCCTCGACCGGGGAGCTGTTTTTT. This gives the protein CASSPMASTGELFF.

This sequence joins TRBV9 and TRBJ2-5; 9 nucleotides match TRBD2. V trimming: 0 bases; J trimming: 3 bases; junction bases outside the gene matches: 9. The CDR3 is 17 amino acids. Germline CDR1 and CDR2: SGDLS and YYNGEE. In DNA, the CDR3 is TGTGCCAGCAGCGTAGGTCGACTAGCGGACGTAGAAGAGACCCAGTACTTC. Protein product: CASSVGRLADVEETQYF. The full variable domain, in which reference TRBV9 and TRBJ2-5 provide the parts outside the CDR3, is DSGVTQTPKHLITATGQRVTLRCSPRSGDLSVYWYQQSLDQGLQFLIQYYNGEERAKGNILERFSAQQFPDLHSELNLSSLELGDSALYFCASSVGRLADVEETQYFGPGTRLLVL.

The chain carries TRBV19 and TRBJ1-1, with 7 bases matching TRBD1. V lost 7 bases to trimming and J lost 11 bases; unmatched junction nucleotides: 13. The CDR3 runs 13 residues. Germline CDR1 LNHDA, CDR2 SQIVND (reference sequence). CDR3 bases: TGTGCCAGTACCCCCGAGGGGGGCAGGGGGGCTTTCTTT. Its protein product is CASTPEGGRGAFF.

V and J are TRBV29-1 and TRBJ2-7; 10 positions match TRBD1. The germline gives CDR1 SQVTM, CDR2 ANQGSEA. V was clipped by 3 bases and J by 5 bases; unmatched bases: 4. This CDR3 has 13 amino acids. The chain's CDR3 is CSVDGDRGHEQYF. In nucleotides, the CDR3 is TGCAGCGTTGATGGGGACAGGGGACACGAGCAGTACTTC.

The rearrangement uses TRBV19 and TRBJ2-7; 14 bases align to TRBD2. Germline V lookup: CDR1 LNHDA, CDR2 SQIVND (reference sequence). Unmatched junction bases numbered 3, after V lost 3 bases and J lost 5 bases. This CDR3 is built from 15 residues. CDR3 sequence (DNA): TGTGCCAGTAGTATCTCGGGACTAGCGGGAGACGAGCAGTACTTC. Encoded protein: CASSISGLAGDEQYF.

The CDR3 spells CASSPTGKEQFF. The CDR3 coding sequence is TGTGCCAGCTCACCGACAGGGAAAGAGCAGTTCTTC. The chain uses TRBV18 and TRBJ2-1; 7 bases are a match to TRBD1. The CDR3 sequence is 12 residues long. The ends lost 3 bases at V and 10 bases at J; junction bases unmatched: 3. From germline, CDR1 is KGHSH and CDR2 LQKENI.

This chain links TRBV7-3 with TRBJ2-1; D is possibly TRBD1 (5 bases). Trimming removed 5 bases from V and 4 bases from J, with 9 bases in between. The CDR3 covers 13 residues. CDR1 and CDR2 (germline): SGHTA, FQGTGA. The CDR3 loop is CASSIDSYNEQFF. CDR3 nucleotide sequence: TGTGCCAGCAGCATCGACAGTTACAATGAGCAGTTCTTC. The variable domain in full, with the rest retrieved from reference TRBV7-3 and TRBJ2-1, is GAGVSQTPSNKVTEKGKYVELRCDPISGHTALYWYRQSLGQGPEFLIYFQGTGAADDSGLPNDRFFAVRPEGSVSTLKIQRTERGDSAVYLCASSIDSYNEQFFGPGTRLTVL.

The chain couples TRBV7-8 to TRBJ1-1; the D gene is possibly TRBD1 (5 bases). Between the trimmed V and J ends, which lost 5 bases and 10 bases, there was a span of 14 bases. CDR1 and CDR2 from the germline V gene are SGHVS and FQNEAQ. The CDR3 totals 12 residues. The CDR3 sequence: CASSPQGRVAFF. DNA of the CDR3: TGTGCCAGCAGCCCCCAGGGCCGGGTAGCTTTCTTT.

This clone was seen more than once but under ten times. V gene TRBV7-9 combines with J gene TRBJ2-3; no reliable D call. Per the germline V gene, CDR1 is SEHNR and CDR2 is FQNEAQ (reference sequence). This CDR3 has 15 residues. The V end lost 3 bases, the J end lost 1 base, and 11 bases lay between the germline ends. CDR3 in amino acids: CASSFSFPGTDTQYF. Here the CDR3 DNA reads TGTGCCAGCAGCTTTAGCTTCCCCGGCACAGATACGCAGTATTTT. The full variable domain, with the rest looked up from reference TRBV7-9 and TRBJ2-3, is DTGVSQNPRHKITKRGQNVTFRCDPISEHNRLYWYRQTLGQGPEFLTYFQNEAQLEKSRLLSDRFSAERPKGSFSTLEIQRTEQGDSAMYLCASSFSFPGTDTQYFGPGTRLTVL.